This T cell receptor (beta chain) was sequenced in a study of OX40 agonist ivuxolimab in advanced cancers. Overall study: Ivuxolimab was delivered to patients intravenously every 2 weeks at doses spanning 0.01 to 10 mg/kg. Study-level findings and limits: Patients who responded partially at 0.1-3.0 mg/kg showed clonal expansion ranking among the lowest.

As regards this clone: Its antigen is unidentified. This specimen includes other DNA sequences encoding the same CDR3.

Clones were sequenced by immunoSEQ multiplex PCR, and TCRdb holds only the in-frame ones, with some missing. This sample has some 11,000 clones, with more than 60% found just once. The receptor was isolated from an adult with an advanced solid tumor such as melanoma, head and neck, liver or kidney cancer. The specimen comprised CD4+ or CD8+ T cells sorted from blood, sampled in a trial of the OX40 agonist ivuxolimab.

Here the CDR3 DNA reads TGTGCCAGCAGTCCCGGACAGGGGGCCTACGAGCAGTACTTC. Translating it yields CASSPGQGAYEQYF. The chain recombines TRBV6-5 with TRBJ2-7, with 10 bases identical to TRBD1. The germline V gene has CDR1 MNHEY and CDR2 SVGAGI. With V trimmed by 5 bases and J by 2 bases, 3 bases remained unmatched. The CDR3 is 14 amino acids.